The source of this T cell receptor (beta chain) is a study of blood T cell repertoires in COVID-19. Study-level background: Samples of COVID-19 (acute and convalescent) were obtained from the United States, Italy and Spain. The analysed material was cDNA or gDNA that came from T cells, B-cell-depleted T cells, or PBMCs.

Method: immunoSEQ multiplex PCR; TCRdb's copy keeps in-frame clones and lacks some. Among 200,000 to 300,000 clones listed, around 83% were seen once. Germline CDR1 and CDR2: LGHDT and YNNKEL (reference sequence). This CDR3 is built from 14 residues. V was clipped by 3 bases and J by 5 bases; unmatched bases: 5. Sequencing input: peripheral blood. This rearrangement joins TRBV3-1 (or the pseudogene TRBV3-2) to TRBJ2-5; TRBD2 matches 8 bases. This clonotype originated in a woman of 80 years or more with acute or convalescent COVID-19. The CDR3 is CASSQLAGQETQYF. DNA of the CDR3: TGTGCCAGCAGCCAGCTAGCGGGCCAGGAGACCCAGTACTTC.